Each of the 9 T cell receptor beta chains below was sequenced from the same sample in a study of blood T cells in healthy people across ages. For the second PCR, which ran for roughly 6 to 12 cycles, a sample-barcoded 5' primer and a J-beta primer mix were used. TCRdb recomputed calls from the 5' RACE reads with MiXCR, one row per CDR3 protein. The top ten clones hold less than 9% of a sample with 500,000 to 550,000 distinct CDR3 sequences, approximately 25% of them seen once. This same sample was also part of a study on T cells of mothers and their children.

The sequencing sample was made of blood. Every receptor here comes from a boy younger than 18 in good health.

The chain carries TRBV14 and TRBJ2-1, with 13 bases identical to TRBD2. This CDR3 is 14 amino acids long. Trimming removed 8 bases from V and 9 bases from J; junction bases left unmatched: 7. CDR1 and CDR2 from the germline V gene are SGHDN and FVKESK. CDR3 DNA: TGTGCCAGCCGGACTAGCGGGAGTTGCGGTGAGCAGTTCTTC. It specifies CASRTSGSCGEQFF.

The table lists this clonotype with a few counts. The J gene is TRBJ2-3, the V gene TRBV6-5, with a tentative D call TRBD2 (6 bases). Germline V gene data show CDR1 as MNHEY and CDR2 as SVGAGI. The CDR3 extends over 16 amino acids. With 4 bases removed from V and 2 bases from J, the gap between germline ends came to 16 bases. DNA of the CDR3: TGTGCCAGCAGTTCCTTGTCGCGGGGCCTCACAGATACGCAGTATTTT. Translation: CASSSLSRGLTDTQYF.

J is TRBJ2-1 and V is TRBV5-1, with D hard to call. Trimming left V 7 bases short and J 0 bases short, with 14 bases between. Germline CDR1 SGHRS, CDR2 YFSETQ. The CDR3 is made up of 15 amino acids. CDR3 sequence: CASGGAETSYNEQFF. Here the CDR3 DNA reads TGCGCCAGCGGCGGTGCGGAGACCTCCTACAATGAGCAGTTCTTC.

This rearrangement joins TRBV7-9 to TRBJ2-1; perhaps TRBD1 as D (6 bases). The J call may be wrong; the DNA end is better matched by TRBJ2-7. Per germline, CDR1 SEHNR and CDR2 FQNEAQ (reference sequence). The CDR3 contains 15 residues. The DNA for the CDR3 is TGTGCCAGCAGCTTACTGCTGGACAGAACCTACGAGCAGTACTTC. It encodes CASSLLLDRTYEQYF.

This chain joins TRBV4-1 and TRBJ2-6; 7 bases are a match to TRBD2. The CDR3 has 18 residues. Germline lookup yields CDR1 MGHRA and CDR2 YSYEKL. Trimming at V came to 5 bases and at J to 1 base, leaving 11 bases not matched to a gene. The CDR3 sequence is CASSNPLAQRSGANVLTF. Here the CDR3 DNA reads TGCGCCAGCAGCAACCCACTAGCGCAGAGGTCTGGGGCCAACGTCCTGACTTTC.

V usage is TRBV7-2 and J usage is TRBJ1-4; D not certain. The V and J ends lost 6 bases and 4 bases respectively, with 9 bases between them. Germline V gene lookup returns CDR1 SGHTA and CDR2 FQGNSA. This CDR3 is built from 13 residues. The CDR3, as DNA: TGTGCCAGCAGAAGCAGGAGTAATGAAAAACTGTTTTTT. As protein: CASRSRSNEKLFF.

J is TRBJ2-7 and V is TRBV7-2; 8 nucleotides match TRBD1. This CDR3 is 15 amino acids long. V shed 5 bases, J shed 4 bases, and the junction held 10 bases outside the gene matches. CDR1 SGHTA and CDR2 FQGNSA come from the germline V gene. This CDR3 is CASSRGQGGVYEQYF. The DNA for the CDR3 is TGTGCCAGCAGCCGAGGACAGGGTGGGGTTTACGAGCAGTACTTC.

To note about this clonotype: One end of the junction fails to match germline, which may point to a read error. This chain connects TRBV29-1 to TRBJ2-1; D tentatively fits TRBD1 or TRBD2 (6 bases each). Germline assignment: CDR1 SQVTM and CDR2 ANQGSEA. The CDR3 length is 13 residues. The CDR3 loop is CGVEEIISGAQFF. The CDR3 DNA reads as TGCGGCGTTGAAGAAATTATATCGGGGGCCCAGTTCTTC.

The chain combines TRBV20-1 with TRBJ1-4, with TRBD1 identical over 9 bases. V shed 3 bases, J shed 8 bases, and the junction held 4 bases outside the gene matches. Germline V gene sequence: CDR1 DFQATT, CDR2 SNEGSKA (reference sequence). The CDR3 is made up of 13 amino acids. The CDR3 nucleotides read TGCAGTGCTAGGGGGACAGGGAGGGAAAAACTGTTTTTT. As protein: CSARGTGREKLFF.